A single TCR beta chain is shown here with its context. Source study methods: It was from reference gene primer amplification that nucleated cell counts were estimated. Only in-frame clones appear in the TCRdb table, and some are missing; sequencing was by immunoSEQ multiplex PCR. V, J and clone size reflect that table, while D and trimming were determined from the DNA. The sample holds about 74,000 clones, about 87% seen once. V dropped 2 bases and J dropped 3 bases, with 9 bases sitting between them. Germline loops: CDR1 SGHTS, CDR2 YDEGEE. The CDR3 sequence is 14 residues long. This record belongs to a study of blood T cell repertoires in COVID-19. Overall study context: Nucleic acid was either cDNA or gDNA, and it came from T cells, B-cell-depleted T cells, or PBMCs.

This sequence joins TRBV5-8 and TRBJ1-5; a possible D gene is TRBD1 (5 bases). The TCR sequence derives from a woman aged 80 or over with acute or convalescent COVID-19. The source material was peripheral blood. CDR3 DNA sequence: TGTGCCAGCAGCTTAGGAGGGACCAATCAGCCCCAGCATTTT. It yields the protein CASSLGGTNQPQHF.